One and the same sample provided the 10 T cell receptor beta chains below, sequenced in a study of blood T cell repertoires in COVID-19. The protocol was immunoSEQ multiplex PCR, while the TCRdb copy is restricted to in-frame clones and leaves out a portion. Of 220,000 or so clones in the sample, 70% to 90% are singletons; the top ten hold 2.9%. Specimen: peripheral blood. These receptors came from a man in his fifties who had recovered from COVID-19.

The chain carries TRBV19 and TRBJ2-3, with 9 bases identical to TRBD2. Germline CDR1 reads LNHDA; CDR2 reads SQIVND (reference sequence). With V trimmed by 10 bases and J by 2 bases, 13 bases remained unmatched. This CDR3 is built from 16 residues. The CDR3 loop is CATSPPLAGYTDTQYF. The CDR3 DNA follows: TGTGCCACCTCCCCCCCCCTAGCGGGGTACACAGATACGCAGTATTTT. The entire variable domain, with the rest obtained from reference TRBV19 and TRBJ2-3, is as follows: DGGITQSPKYLFRKEGQNVTLSCEQNLNHDAMYWYRQDPGQGLRLIYYSQIVNDFQKGDIAEGYSVSREKKESFPLTVTSAQKNPTAFYLCATSPPLAGYTDTQYFGPGTRLTVL.

The gene calls are TRBV6-5 and TRBJ2-7; 12 nucleotides line up with TRBD2. Trimming cost V 5 bases and J 8 bases; bases outside gene matches: 7. The CDR3 length is 14 residues. Germline CDR1 MNHEY, CDR2 SVGAGI. CDR3 protein: CASSTLAGGPQQYF. The CDR3 nucleotides read TGTGCCAGCAGTACCCTAGCGGGAGGGCCCCAGCAGTACTTC.

In its sample, this clone was seen a few times. The chain couples TRBV19 to TRBJ2-3; no reliable D call. The V gene lost 2 bases and the J gene lost 0 bases, with 15 bases spanning the gap. Germline V lookup: CDR1 LNHDA, CDR2 SQIVND (reference sequence). The CDR3 extends over 17 amino acids. CDR3: CASSITFGALSTDTQYF. The CDR3 DNA reads TGTGCCAGTAGTATAACCTTCGGAGCCCTGAGCACAGATACGCAGTATTTT. Together with reference TRBV19 and TRBJ2-3, the CDR3 gives the full variable domain: DGGITQSPKYLFRKEGQNVTLSCEQNLNHDAMYWYRQDPGQGLRLIYYSQIVNDFQKGDIAEGYSVSREKKESFPLTVTSAQKNPTAFYLCASSITFGALSTDTQYFGPGTRLTVL.

This chain connects TRBV3-1 (or the pseudogene TRBV3-2) to TRBJ2-1, with 8 bases fitting TRBD2. The CDR3 sequence is 15 residues long. Germline lookup yields CDR1 LGHDT and CDR2 YNNKEL (reference sequence). V lost 4 bases and J lost 7; bases outside the gene matches: 9. The CDR3 DNA sequence: TGTGCCAGCAGCCCCCGGATAGCGGGACGAAATGAGCAGTTCTTC. Its translation: CASSPRIAGRNEQFF.

In this sample, this clone turned up once. CDR3 sequence reads: CASSQALGAGAADTIYF. The CDR3 nucleotides are TGCGCCAGCAGCCAAGCCCTCGGAGCGGGGGCGGCAGACACCATATATTTT. The genes are TRBV4-1 and TRBJ1-3; the D gene is possibly TRBD1 (6 bases). CDR3 length equals 17 residues. Looked up from germline, CDR1 is MGHRA and CDR2 is YSYEKL. V was pared by 1 base and J by 8 bases, with 21 bases between.

The chain employs TRBV5-1 and TRBJ1-1; a possible D gene is TRBD1 (5 bases). The CDR3 loop spans 14 amino acids. Trimming pared 4 bases from V and 6 bases from J, leaving 16 bases between. In germline, CDR1 is SGHRS, CDR2 YFSETQ. The CDR3 bases are TGCGCCAGCAGCCAAACGGGTAGGGGCCCTGAAGCTTTCTTT. Protein sequence: CASSQTGRGPEAFF.

This chain connects TRBV18 to TRBJ1-3; TRBD1 agrees at 8 bases. V gave up 2 bases and J gave up 2 bases; unmatched junction bases: 5. The CDR3 runs 16 residues. CDR1 and CDR2 from the germline V gene are KGHSH and LQKENI. CDR3 DNA: TGTGCCAGCTCACCAACCGGGACAGGTACTGGAAACACCATATATTTT. This translates into CASSPTGTGTGNTIYF.

In regard to this clone: This specimen includes other DNA sequences encoding the same CDR3. The J gene is TRBJ1-5, the V gene TRBV7-2; 9 bases match TRBD1. V shed 3 bases, J shed 7 bases, and the junction held 4 bases outside the gene matches. The CDR3 length is 14 residues. Germline-derived CDR1 and CDR2 are SGHTA and FQGNSA. CDR3 in DNA: TGTGCCAGCAGCTTGGACAGGGGTGGCCAGCCCCAGCATTTT. Its protein product is CASSLDRGGQPQHF.

This rearrangement joins TRBV30 to TRBJ1-2; no reliable D call. This CDR3 comprises 13 residues. Germline V gene data show CDR1 as GTSNPN and CDR2 as SVGIG (reference sequence). Deletions cut 7 bases from V and 0 bases from J, with 12 bases between. The CDR3 region is CASRGTSNYGYTF. The CDR3 nucleotides are TGTGCCTCAAGAGGCACCTCTAACTATGGCTACACCTTC.

The chain uses TRBV28 and TRBJ2-2; 14 bases align to TRBD2. CDR3 length equals 16 residues. Trimming at V came to 4 bases and at J to 7 bases, leaving 5 bases not matched to a gene. Germline CDR1 and CDR2: MDHEN and SYDVKM. CDR3 residues: CASSSTSGRANGELFF. The CDR3 DNA sequence: TGTGCCAGCAGTTCGACTAGCGGGAGGGCCAACGGGGAGCTGTTTTTT.